This TCR beta chain was documented in a study of CDR3 diversity in severe acne. Using its own MiXCR run on the PCR reads, TCRdb lists one record per CDR3 protein. The sample lists about 90,000 distinct CDR3 sequences, 45% to 50% occurring once. This clonotype was observed many times. V shed 6 bases, J shed 10 bases, and the junction held 17 bases outside the gene matches. The CDR3 runs to 15 residues. The gene calls are TRBV12-3 or TRBV12-4 and TRBJ1-1; TRBD1 matches 7 bases. The sequence was obtained from a male donor in good health, serving as a control. The sequencing input was blood. CDR3 protein: CASRPGAHGAGGAFF. Written as DNA, the CDR3 is TGTGCCAGCAGACCTGGGGCTCACGGGGCAGGGGGAGCTTTCTTT.